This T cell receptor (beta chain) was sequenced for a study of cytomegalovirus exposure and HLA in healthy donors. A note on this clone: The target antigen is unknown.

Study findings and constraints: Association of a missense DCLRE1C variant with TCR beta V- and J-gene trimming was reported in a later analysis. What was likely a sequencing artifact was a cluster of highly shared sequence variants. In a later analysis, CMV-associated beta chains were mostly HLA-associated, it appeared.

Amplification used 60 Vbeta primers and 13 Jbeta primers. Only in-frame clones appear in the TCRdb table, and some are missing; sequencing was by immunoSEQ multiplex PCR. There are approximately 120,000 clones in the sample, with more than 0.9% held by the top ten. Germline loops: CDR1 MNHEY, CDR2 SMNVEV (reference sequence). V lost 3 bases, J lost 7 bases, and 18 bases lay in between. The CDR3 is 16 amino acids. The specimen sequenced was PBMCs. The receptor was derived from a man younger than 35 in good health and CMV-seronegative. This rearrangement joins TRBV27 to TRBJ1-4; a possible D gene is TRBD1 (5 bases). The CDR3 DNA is TGTGCCAGCAGTTTCCTTTTAACGCAGGGCCCTGAAAAACTGTTTTTT. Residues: CASSFLLTQGPEKLFF.